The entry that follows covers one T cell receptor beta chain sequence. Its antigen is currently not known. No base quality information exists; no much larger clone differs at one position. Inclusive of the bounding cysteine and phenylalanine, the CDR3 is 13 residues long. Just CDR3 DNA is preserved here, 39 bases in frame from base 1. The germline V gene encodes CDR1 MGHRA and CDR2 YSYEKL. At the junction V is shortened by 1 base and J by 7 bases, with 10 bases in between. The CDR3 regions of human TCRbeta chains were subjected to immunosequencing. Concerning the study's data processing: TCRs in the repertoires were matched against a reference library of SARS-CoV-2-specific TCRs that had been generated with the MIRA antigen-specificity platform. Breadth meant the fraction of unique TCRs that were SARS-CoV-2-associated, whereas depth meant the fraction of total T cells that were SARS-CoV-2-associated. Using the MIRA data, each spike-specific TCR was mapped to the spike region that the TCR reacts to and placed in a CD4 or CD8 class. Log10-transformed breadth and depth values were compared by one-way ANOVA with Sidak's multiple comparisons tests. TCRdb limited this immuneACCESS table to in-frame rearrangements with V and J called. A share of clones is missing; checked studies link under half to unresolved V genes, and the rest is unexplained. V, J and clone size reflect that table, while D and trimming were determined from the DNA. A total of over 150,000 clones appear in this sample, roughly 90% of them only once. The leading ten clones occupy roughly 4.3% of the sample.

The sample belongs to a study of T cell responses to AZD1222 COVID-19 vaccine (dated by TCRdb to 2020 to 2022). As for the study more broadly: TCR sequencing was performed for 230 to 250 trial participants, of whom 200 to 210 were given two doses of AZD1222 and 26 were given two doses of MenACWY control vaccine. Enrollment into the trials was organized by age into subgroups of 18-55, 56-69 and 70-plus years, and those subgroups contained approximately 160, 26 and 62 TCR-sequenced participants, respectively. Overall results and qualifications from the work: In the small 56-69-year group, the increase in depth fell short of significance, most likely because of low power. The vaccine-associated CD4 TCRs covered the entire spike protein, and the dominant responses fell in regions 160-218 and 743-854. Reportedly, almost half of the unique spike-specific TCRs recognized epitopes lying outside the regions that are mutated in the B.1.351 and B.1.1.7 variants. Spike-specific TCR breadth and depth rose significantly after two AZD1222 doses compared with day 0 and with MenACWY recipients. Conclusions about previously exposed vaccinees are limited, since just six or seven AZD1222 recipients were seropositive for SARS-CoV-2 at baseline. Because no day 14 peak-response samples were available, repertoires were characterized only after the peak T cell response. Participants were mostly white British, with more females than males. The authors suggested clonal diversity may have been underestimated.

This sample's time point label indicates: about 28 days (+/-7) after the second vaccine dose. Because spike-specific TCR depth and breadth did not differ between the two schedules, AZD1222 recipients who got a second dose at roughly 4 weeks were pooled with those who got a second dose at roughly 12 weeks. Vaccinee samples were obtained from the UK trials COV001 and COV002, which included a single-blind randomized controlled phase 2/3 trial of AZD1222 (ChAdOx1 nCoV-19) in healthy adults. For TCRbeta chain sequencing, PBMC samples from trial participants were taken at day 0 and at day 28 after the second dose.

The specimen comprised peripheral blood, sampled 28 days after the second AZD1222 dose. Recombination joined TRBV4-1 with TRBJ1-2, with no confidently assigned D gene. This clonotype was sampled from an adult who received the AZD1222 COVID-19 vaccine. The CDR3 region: CASSQVGMGGYTF. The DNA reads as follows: TGCGCCAGCAGCCAAGTAGGGATGGGTGGCTACACCTTC.